This TCR beta chain emerged from a study of shared clonotypes between healthy human individuals (TCRdb year 2020). Background for the entire study: The cohort included three men and a couple of women between 18 and 49 years of age. For each donor, three plates each were used for CD4 naive and CD4 memory, two plates were used for CD8 naive, and one plate was used for CD8 memory. To estimate repertoire size and how much clonotype sharing occurs between individuals, the study deeply sequenced the blood TCR repertoires of five healthy adults. Different laboratories and diverse techniques were used to prepare libraries and sequence TCR repertoires, to increase sequencing depth and limit assay-specific biases. Per donor, leukapheresis produced somewhere between about 0.85 and 10 billion PBMCs.

Using the deep immunoSEQ assay, TCR CDR3 regions were amplified from genomic DNA by multiplex PCR. Extracted genomic DNA from each cell subset was spread evenly across all wells of several immunoSEQ 96-well plates, with each plate serving as a replicate. Each replicate PCR for sorted subsets received about 200 ng genomic DNA, equal to roughly 33,000 T cell genomes. The purified libraries were quantified using a Qubit 3.0 fluorometer, sized with a Bioanalyzer 2100, and then quantified again using the KAPA Library Quantification kit. A separate single-read 150-cycle Illumina NextSeq 550 flow cell was used to sequence each immunoSEQ 96-well plate. For the original study's pipeline: Because only junctional sequences without quality scores were contained in the immunoSEQ output, filtering matching that applied to full-length reads could not be performed. To assign V/J genes and CDR3, sequences were annotated using PyIR, a Python wrapper for IgBLAST v1.9, with IMGT germline references. Reads were filtered out if the reads had weak V/J assignments (E-value above 1e-6), no CDR3, stop codons, out-of-frame junctions, or ambiguous translated residues. V3J clonotypes were defined by identical inferred V gene, J gene, and CDR3 amino acid sequence. To compute the percentage overlap between repertoires, the number of shared unique clonotypes was divided by the size of the smaller repertoire. RTK rarefaction, the Chao1 estimator, and Recon v2.1 estimates of unobserved clonotypes were used to assess repertoire richness. Generation probabilities were computed with OLGA for all TCRbeta clonotypes obtained by the gDNA method from a few donors. Imported from immuneACCESS, the table was reduced by TCRdb to in-frame sequences with V and J called. These copies leave out some clones; in studies compared against another copy, an unresolved V gene accounts for under half, and the cause of the remainder is not known. The V and J calls and clone size are taken from that table; D and trimming were inferred from the DNA. This sample holds hundreds of thousands of clones; around 96% were observed only once. Less than 0.3% of the sample is held by the ten biggest clonotypes.

For the CD8 naive samples, CD45RO-negative cells were positively selected for CCR7, yielding a CD45RA+CCR7+ population from which TemRA cells were excluded. The donors were healthy, HIV-negative adults who had no recently reported acute infections or vaccinations. Every donor was a Caucasian adult residing in Nashville, Tennessee, USA. Blood was collected by leukapheresis, and PBMCs were isolated by Ficoll-Histopaque density gradient centrifugation and then cryopreserved in liquid nitrogen vapor phase. Purity and quantity of every magnetically sorted T cell population were checked by analytical flow cytometry. Genomic DNA was isolated from each sorted fraction and quantified by UV absorbance on a Nanodrop 2000c. What the work shows at the level of the full study, not this receptor alone: Rarefaction of sorted-subset datasets indicated incomplete sequencing despite the large sequencing depth. Based on pairwise subsampling, the degree of clonotype sharing among donors was expected to be affected by sequencing depth. Estimated clonotype richness was generally larger for naive than for memory subsets. When a handful of donors were compared, the shared fraction of clonotypes was roughly 4.8% for naive CD4, around 3.5% for naive CD8, 2.3% for memory CD4, and around 0.37% for memory CD8. Sampling was limited to blood, and TCR repertoires in tissue likely differ from TCR repertoires in blood. Compared with non-shared clonotypes, clonotypes shared by all four sorted-subset donors had higher generation probabilities. The small number of donors limited the genetic and exposure-history diversity represented.

About this clone itself: This receptor's antigen is unknown. Base qualities were left out, and no much larger clone turns up one base away.

The germline V gene (reference sequence) provides CDR1 SEHNR and CDR2 FQNEAQ. The CDR3 measures 14 amino acids from cysteine to phenylalanine. CDR3 DNA only is kept here, 42 bases in frame from base 1. V lost 5 bases and J lost 8 bases; the stretch between them is 18 bases long. Sequenced sample: naive CD8+ T cells sorted from blood. This specimen's cell subset or site label, interpreted: CD45RA+CCR7+. The chain uses TRBV7-9 and TRBJ1-2; TRBD1 might be the D gene, on 6 matching bases. The sequence came from a man younger than 45 in good health. The CDR3 has the sequence CASSPLGGSWGYTF. In nucleotides, the sequence is TGTGCCAGCAGCCCTCTCGGGGGCAGTTGGGGCTACACCTTC.